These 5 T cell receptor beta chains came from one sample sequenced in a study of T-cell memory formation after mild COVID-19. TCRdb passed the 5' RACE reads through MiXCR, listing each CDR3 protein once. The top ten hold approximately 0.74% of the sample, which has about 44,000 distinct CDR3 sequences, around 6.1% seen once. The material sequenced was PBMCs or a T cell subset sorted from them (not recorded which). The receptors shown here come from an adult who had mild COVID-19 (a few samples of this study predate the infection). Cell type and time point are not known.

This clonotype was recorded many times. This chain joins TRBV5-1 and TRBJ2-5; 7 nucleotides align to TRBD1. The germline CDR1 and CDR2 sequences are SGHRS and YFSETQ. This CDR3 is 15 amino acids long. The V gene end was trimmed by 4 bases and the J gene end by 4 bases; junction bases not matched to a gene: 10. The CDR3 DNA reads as TGCGCCAGCAGCGTGAAAAGACAGGGACGAGAGACCCAGTACTTC. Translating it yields CASSVKRQGRETQYF.

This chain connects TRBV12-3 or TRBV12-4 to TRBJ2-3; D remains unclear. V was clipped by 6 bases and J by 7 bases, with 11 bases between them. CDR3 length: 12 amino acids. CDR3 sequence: CASSQSPNTQYF. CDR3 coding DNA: TGTGCCAGCAGCCAGAGCCCTAATACGCAGTATTTT.

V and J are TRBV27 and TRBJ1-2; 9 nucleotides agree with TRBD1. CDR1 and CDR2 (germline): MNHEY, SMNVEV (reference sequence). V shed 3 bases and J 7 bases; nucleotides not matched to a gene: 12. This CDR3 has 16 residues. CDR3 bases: TGTGCCAGCAGTTTTGAAGCCGGGACAGGGTTCGGTGGCTACACCTTC. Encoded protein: CASSFEAGTGFGGYTF.

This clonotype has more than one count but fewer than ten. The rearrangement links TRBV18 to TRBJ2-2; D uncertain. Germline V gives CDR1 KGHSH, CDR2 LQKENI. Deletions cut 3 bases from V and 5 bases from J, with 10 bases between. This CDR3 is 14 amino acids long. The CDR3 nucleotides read TGTGCCAGCTCACCCGACCGGAAAACCGGGGAGCTGTTTTTT. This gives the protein CASSPDRKTGELFF.

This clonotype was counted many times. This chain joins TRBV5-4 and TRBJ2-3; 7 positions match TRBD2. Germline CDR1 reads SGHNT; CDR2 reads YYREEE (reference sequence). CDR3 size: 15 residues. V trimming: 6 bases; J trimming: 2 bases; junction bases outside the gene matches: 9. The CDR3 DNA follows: TGTGCCAGCACCCCCCGACTAGCTCCCACAGATACGCAGTATTTT. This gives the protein CASTPRLAPTDTQYF.